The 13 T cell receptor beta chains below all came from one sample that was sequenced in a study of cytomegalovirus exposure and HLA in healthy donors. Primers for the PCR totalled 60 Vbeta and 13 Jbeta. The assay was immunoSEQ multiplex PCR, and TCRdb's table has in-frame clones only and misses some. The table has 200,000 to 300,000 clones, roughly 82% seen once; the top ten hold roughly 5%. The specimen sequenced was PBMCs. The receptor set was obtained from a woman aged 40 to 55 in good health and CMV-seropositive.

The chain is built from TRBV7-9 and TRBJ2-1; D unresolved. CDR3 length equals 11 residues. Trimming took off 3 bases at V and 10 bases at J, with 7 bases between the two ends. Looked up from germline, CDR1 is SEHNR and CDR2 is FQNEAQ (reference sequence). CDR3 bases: TGTGCCAGCAGCTTGACCGGGGAGCAGTTCTTC. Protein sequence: CASSLTGEQFF.

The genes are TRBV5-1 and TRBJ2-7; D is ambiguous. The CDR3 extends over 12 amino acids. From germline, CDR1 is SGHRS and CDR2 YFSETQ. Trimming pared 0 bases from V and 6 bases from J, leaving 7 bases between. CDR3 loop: CASSLDLSEQYF. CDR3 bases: TGCGCCAGCAGCTTGGACCTTAGCGAGCAGTACTTC.

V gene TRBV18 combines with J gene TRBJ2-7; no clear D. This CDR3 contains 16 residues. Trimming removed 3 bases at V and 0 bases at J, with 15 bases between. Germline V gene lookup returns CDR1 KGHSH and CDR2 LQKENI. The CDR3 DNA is TGTGCCAGCTCACCTACCGTGGTCCCCAGCTCCTACGAGCAGTACTTC. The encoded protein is CASSPTVVPSSYEQYF.

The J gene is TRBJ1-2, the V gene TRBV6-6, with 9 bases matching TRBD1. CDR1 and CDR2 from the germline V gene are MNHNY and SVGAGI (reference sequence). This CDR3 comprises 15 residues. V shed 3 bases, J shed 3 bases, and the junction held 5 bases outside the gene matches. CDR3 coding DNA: TGTGCCAGCAGTTATAGGGACAGGGAAGACTATGGCTACACCTTC. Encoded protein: CASSYRDREDYGYTF.

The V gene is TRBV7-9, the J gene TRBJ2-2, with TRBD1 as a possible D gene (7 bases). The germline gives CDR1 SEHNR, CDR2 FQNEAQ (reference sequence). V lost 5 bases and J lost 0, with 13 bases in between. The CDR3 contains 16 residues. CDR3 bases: TGTGCCAGCAGCCCCCAGGGGGGATCGAACACCGGGGAGCTGTTTTTT. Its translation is CASSPQGGSNTGELFF.

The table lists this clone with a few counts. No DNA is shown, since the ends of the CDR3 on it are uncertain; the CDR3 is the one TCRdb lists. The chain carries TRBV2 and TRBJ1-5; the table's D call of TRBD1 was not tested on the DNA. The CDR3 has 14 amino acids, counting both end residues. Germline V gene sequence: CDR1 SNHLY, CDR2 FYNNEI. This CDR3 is CASILDRSNQPQHF.

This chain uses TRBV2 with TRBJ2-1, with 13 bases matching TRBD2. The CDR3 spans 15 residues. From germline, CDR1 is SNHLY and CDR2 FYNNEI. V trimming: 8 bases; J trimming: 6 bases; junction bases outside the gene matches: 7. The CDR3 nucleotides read TGTGCCAGCGAGATGGGACTAGCGGGGACCAATGAGCAGTTCTTC. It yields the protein CASEMGLAGTNEQFF.

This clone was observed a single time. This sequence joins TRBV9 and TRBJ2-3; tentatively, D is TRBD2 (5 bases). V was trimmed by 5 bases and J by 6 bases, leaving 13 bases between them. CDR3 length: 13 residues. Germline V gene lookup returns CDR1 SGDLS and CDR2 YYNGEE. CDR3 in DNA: TGTGCCAGCAGTTCGGGGAAGCTGGATACGCAGTATTTT. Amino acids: CASSSGKLDTQYF.

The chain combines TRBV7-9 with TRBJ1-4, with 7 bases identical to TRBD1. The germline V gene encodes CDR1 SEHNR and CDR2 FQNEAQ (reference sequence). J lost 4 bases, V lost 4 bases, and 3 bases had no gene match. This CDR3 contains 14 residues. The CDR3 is CASSSDRINEKLFF. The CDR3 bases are TGTGCCAGCAGCTCGGACAGGATTAATGAAAAACTGTTTTTT.

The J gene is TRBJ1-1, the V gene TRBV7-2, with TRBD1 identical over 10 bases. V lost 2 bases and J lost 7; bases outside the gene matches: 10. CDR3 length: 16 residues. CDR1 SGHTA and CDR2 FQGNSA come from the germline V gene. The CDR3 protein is CASSLSLRTGGSEAFF. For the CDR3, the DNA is TGTGCCAGCAGCTTAAGCCTCAGGACAGGGGGGAGTGAAGCTTTCTTT.

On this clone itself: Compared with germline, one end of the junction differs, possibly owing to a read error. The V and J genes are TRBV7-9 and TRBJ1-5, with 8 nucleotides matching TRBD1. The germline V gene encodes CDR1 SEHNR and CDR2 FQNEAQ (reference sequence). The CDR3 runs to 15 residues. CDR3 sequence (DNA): TGTTCCAGCAGCTTTGGGACAGGAGGCAATCAGCCCCAGCATTTT. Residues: CSSSFGTGGNQPQHF.

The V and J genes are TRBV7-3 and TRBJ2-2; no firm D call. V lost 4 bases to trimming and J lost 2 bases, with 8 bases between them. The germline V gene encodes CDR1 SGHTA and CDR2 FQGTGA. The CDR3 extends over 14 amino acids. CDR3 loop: CASSSKINTGELFF. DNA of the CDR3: TGTGCCAGCAGCTCCAAAATCAACACCGGGGAGCTGTTTTTT.

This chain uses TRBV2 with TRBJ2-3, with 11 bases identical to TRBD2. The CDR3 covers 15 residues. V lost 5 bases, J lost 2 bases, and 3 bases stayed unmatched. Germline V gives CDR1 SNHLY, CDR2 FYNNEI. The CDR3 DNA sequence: TGTGCCAGCAGTAAACTAGCGGGGGTCACAGATACGCAGTATTTT. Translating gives CASSKLAGVTDTQYF.